These 29 T cell receptor beta chains were sequenced from one sample in a study of T cells after yellow fever vaccination. MiXCR was run by TCRdb on the 5' RACE reads, yielding one entry per CDR3 protein. The sample shows some 670,000 distinct CDR3 sequences, about 12% of them seen only once. The sequencing here drew on PBMCs, taken on the day of the yellow fever booster vaccination. The source is a man aged 25-45 years who received the YFV17D yellow fever vaccine.

CDR3 protein: CASSPAGTPSGNTIYF. The CDR3 DNA sequence: TGTGCCAGCTCCCCTGCCGGGACACCCTCTGGAAACACCATATATTTT. The chain joins TRBV18 to TRBJ1-3; possible D gene TRBD1, 6 bases. CDR1 is KGHSH, CDR2 LQKENI, per germline. V lost 6 bases to trimming and J lost 0 bases, with 15 bases between them. The CDR3 consists of 16 residues.

In regard to this clonotype: One end of the junction is discordant with germline, which a read error may explain. The rearrangement joins TRBV7-8 to TRBJ2-1; possibly TRBD2 for D (6 bases). The CDR3 extends over 13 amino acids. From germline, CDR1 is SGHVS and CDR2 FQNEAQ. Written as DNA, the CDR3 is TGTGTCAGCACGGGACTTCGCTACAATGAGCAGTTCTTC. This translates into CVSTGLRYNEQFF.

The rearrangement links TRBV30 to TRBJ2-1; D is unclear. The CDR3 spans 8 residues. Trimming cost V 6 bases and J 6 bases, with 0 bases left between them. Germline values: CDR1 GTSNPN, CDR2 SVGIG (reference sequence). The CDR3 sequence: CACNEQFF. The CDR3 DNA reads as TGTGCCTGCAATGAGCAGTTCTTC.

Ten or more counts support this clonotype. The CDR3 DNA sequence: TGCGCCAGCAGCTCTACAAGGCCCCAATACAATGAGCAGTTCTTC. Translated: CASSSTRPQYNEQFF. The chain employs TRBV5-1 and TRBJ2-1; D unresolved. The V end lost 3 bases, the J end lost 4 bases, and 14 bases lay between the germline ends. The V gene's germline CDR1 is SGHRS and CDR2 YFSETQ. This CDR3 region has 15 residues.

This clonotype was found many times. The rearrangement joins TRBV4-2 to TRBJ2-3, with 7 bases lining up with TRBD1. The V and J ends lost 1 base and 2 bases, in that order; junction bases with no gene match: 3. The CDR3 has 15 residues. The germline CDR1 and CDR2 sequences are LGHNA and YNFKEQ. The CDR3 loop reads CASSQGQGSTDTQYF. The CDR3 DNA reads as TGTGCCAGCAGCCAAGGACAGGGCTCCACAGATACGCAGTATTTT.

The chain is built from TRBV5-1 and TRBJ2-6; D might be TRBD2 (6 bases). Trimming pared 2 bases from V and 2 bases from J, leaving 11 bases between. This CDR3 is 16 amino acids long. CDR1 is SGHRS, CDR2 YFSETQ, per germline. The CDR3 is CASSLQEGPGANVLTF. In nucleotides, the CDR3 is TGCGCCAGCAGCTTACAGGAGGGACCTGGGGCCAACGTCCTGACTTTC.

V and J are TRBV5-1 and TRBJ2-1; D is unclear. This CDR3 is built from 13 residues. Germline CDR1 reads SGHRS; CDR2 reads YFSETQ. V was trimmed by 0 bases and J by 9 bases, leaving 10 bases between them. The chain's CDR3 is CASSLALLGEQFF. CDR3 in DNA: TGCGCCAGCAGCTTGGCGCTCCTGGGTGAGCAGTTCTTC.

This clonotype was observed at least ten times. The DNA for the CDR3 is TGCGCCAGCAGCTTGGGGTTAGATACGCAGTATTTT. Translating gives CASSLGLDTQYF. V gene TRBV5-1 combines with J gene TRBJ2-3; D not certain. CDR1 is SGHRS and CDR2 is YFSETQ in the germline V gene. The CDR3 loop spans 12 amino acids. The V and J ends lost 0 bases and 5 bases respectively, with 4 bases between them. Full variable domain (outside the CDR3, taken from reference TRBV5-1 and TRBJ2-3): KAGVTQTPRYLIKTRGQQVTLSCSPISGHRSVSWYQQTPGQGLQFLFEYFSETQRNKGNFPGRFSGRQFSNSRSEMNVSTLELGDSALYLCASSLGLDTQYFGPGTRLTVL.

Many counts were recorded for this clonotype. This sequence joins TRBV10-3 and TRBJ1-1; D is possibly TRBD1 (5 bases). The germline gives CDR1 ENHRY, CDR2 SYGVKD. This CDR3 region has 14 residues. The V gene lost 7 bases and the J gene lost 1 base, with 13 bases spanning the gap. The CDR3 DNA reads TGTGCCATCAAAGGAACAGGCGGGAACACTGAAGCTTTCTTT. Translation: CAIKGTGGNTEAFF.

The rearrangement links TRBV7-2 to TRBJ2-2; TRBD2 matches at 11 bases. The CDR3 is made up of 16 amino acids. The V gene end was trimmed by 4 bases and the J gene end by 9 bases; junction bases not matched to a gene: 10. Per the germline V gene, CDR1 is SGHTA and CDR2 is FQGNSA. CDR3 region: CASSSGTSGNHRELFF. The DNA of the CDR3 is TGTGCCAGCAGCTCCGGGACTAGCGGTAATCACCGGGAGCTGTTTTTT. The full variable domain, in which reference TRBV7-2 and TRBJ2-2 provide the parts outside the CDR3, is GAGVSQSPSNKVTEKGKDVELRCDPISGHTALYWYRQSLGQGLEFLIYFQGNSAPDKSGLPSDRFSAERTGGSVSTLTIQRTQQEDSAVYLCASSSGTSGNHRELFFGEGSRLTVL.

The chain has TRBV12-3 or TRBV12-4 and TRBJ1-1; D unresolved. There are 13 residues in the CDR3. The V and J ends lost 6 bases and 5 bases respectively, with 13 bases between them. This chain's CDR3 is CASSRWGVTEAFF. The CDR3 nucleotides are TGTGCCAGCAGCCGCTGGGGAGTTACTGAAGCTTTCTTT.

This clonotype was seen ten or more times. The genes are TRBV3-1 and TRBJ1-1; D is unclear. Germline CDR1 LGHDT, CDR2 YNNKEL (reference sequence). V shed 1 base and J shed 6 bases, with 9 bases lying between them. This CDR3 contains 13 residues. CDR3 nucleotides: TGTGCCAGCAGCCAAGTGGAGGGTGCTGAAGCTTTCTTT. Protein: CASSQVEGAEAFF.

The chain combines TRBV28 with TRBJ2-7, with a possible D match to TRBD2 (5 bases). Trimming shortened V by 10 bases and J by 2 bases, and 21 bases separated the two germline ends. Germline assignment: CDR1 MDHEN and CDR2 SYDVKM. CDR3 length equals 15 residues. The CDR3 DNA is TGTGCCACCACCACAGCGGCCCCAGAGACCTACGAGCAGTACTTC. Residues: CATTTAAPETYEQYF.

This clonotype was picked up a small number of times. The chain combines TRBV21-1 with TRBJ1-4. TRBV21-1 is a listed pseudogene. The CDR3 totals 13 residues. This chain's CDR3 is CASSNGSGEKLFF. CDR3 sequence (DNA): TGTGCCAGCAGCAATGGAAGTGGTGAAAAACTGTTTTTT.

This clonotype was detected a few times. The chain employs TRBV7-3 and TRBJ1-1; D unclear. Germline loops: CDR1 SGHTA, CDR2 FQGTGA. V was trimmed by 4 bases and J by 4 bases, leaving 13 bases between them. The CDR3 is made up of 14 amino acids. The DNA of the CDR3 is TGTGCCAGCAGCTCGAGCACGGCGGGCACTGAAGCTTTCTTT. It codes for CASSSSTAGTEAFF.

The rearrangement links TRBV10-3 to TRBJ2-3; 9 bases are shared with TRBD2. The germline V gene has CDR1 ENHRY and CDR2 SYGVKD. The V and J ends lost 0 bases and 5 bases, in that order; junction bases with no gene match: 3. This CDR3 spans 15 amino acids. CDR3 loop: CAISESRAGGDTQYF. The CDR3 DNA follows: TGTGCCATCAGTGAGTCGAGAGCGGGAGGAGATACGCAGTATTTT.

V usage is TRBV27 and J usage is TRBJ2-5; a possible D gene is TRBD2 (6 bases). This CDR3 has 13 residues. The germline CDR1 and CDR2 sequences are MNHEY and SMNVEV (reference sequence). The V end was cut by 2 bases, the J end by 5 bases, with 9 bases between. The CDR3 protein is CASSLASDETQYF. The CDR3 nucleotides read TGTGCCAGCAGTTTAGCTAGCGATGAGACCCAGTACTTC.

The chain combines TRBV15 with TRBJ2-3, with 8 bases fitting TRBD1. The CDR3 has 15 residues. From germline, CDR1 is LNHNV and CDR2 YYDKDF (reference sequence). The junction had 5 bases not matched to a gene; V was cut back by 0 bases and J by 6 bases. The CDR3 sequence is CATSRERTGLDTQYF. The CDR3 bases are TGTGCCACCAGCAGAGAAAGGACAGGGTTGGATACGCAGTATTTT.

The chain recombines TRBV20-1 with TRBJ2-1; TRBD2 agrees at 9 bases. CDR1 DFQATT and CDR2 SNEGSKA come from the germline V gene (reference sequence). The length of the CDR3 is 16 residues. CDR3: CSPLGSGSSSYNEQFF. The CDR3, as DNA: TGCAGCCCTCTCGGTAGCGGGAGTTCCTCCTACAATGAGCAGTTCTTC.

This clonotype was seen only a few times. The chain couples TRBV12-3 or TRBV12-4 to TRBJ2-2; 7 nucleotides agree with TRBD1. V lost 7 bases, J lost 4 bases, and 9 bases stayed unmatched. The CDR3 is 15 amino acids. The CDR3 reads CASNLQGTATGELFF. In nucleotides, the CDR3 is TGTGCCAGCAATCTCCAAGGGACAGCCACCGGGGAGCTGTTTTTT.

The chain is built from TRBV7-2 and TRBJ2-5; D unclear. This CDR3 region has 12 residues. The V end was cut by 0 bases, the J end by 6 bases, with 5 bases between. Per the germline V gene, CDR1 is SGHTA and CDR2 is FQGNSA. CDR3 nucleotides: TGTGCCAGCAGCTTAGCTTCACAGACCCAGTACTTC. Amino acids: CASSLASQTQYF.

The chain uses TRBV7-2 and TRBJ1-5, with D possibly TRBD1 on 6 matching bases. With 5 bases removed from V and 6 bases from J, the gap between germline ends came to 20 bases. This CDR3 is 16 amino acids long. The V gene's germline CDR1 is SGHTA and CDR2 FQGNSA. For the CDR3, the DNA is TGTGCCAGCAGCCTACCCTCGGGGGGGGCAGGTCAGCCCCAGCATTTT. This encodes CASSLPSGGAGQPQHF.

This clonotype was detected only a few times. The CDR3 loop reads CASSEWRNYGYTF. The CDR3 coding sequence is TGCGCCAGCAGTGAATGGCGGAACTATGGCTACACCTTC. This chain links TRBV10-2 with TRBJ1-2; D gene ambiguous. Trimming removed 3 bases at V and 2 bases at J, with 7 bases between. The CDR3 consists of 13 residues. In germline, CDR1 is WSHSY, CDR2 SAAADI.

The chain links TRBV6-2 or TRBV6-3 to TRBJ2-1; 10 nucleotides agree with TRBD2. Trimming took 7 bases from V and 5 from J; bases not matched to a gene: 2. CDR1 and CDR2 (germline): MNHEY, SVGEGT. The CDR3 sequence is 13 residues long. CDR3 bases: TGTGCCAGCAAAGCGGGAGGGGACAATGAGCAGTTCTTC. Translated, it gives CASKAGGDNEQFF.

This clonotype appeared a few times. This chain joins TRBV25-1 and TRBJ1-5; D might be TRBD1 (6 bases). CDR1 and CDR2 from the germline V gene are MGHDK and SYGVNS. The CDR3 is 16 residues long. V was pared by 5 bases and J by 6 bases, with 20 bases between. The CDR3, as DNA: TGTGCCAGCAGTCCCCGTGGGGCGGGGGCGGTTCAGCCCCAGCATTTT. Amino acid sequence: CASSPRGAGAVQPQHF.

The table lists this clonotype with a few counts. CDR3 in DNA: TGTGCCAGCTCACCCATTAGCGACGCGGGAGCGCGGGAGCAGTTCTTC. The encoded protein is CASSPISDAGAREQFF. The chain couples TRBV18 to TRBJ2-1; 7 bases map to TRBD2. The CDR3 sequence is 16 residues long. Trimming at V came to 3 bases and at J to 10 bases, leaving 15 bases not matched to a gene. Per the germline V gene, CDR1 is KGHSH and CDR2 is LQKENI.

This clonotype was recorded at least ten times. For the CDR3, the DNA is TGTGCCAGCAGTTTATTGAATCGGGAGACCCAGTACTTC. It codes for CASSLLNRETQYF. V and J are TRBV27 and TRBJ2-5; D not resolved. Trimming shortened V by 1 base and J by 5 bases, and 8 bases separated the two germline ends. The CDR3 length is 13 residues. Germline V gives CDR1 MNHEY, CDR2 SMNVEV (reference sequence).

This clonotype has a handful of counts. The V and J genes are TRBV3-1 and TRBJ2-7, with TRBD2 identical over 10 bases. V lost 1 base, J lost 7 bases, and 1 base stayed unmatched. This CDR3 has 13 amino acids. Germline V gene data show CDR1 as LGHDT and CDR2 as YNNKEL (reference sequence). The chain's CDR3 is CASSQVLAGEQYF. DNA for the CDR3: TGTGCCAGCAGCCAAGTACTAGCGGGAGAGCAGTACTTC.

This clonotype was observed a handful of times. The genes are TRBV7-8 and TRBJ1-4, with D perhaps TRBD1 (6 bases). The CDR3 extends over 15 amino acids. Trimming took 4 bases from V and 8 from J, leaving 17 bases between them. Germline-derived CDR1 and CDR2 are SGHVS and FQNEAQ. CDR3 sequence: CASSSYRVGTEKLFF. The CDR3 DNA reads TGTGCCAGCAGCTCATACAGGGTAGGGACGGAAAAACTGTTTTTT.